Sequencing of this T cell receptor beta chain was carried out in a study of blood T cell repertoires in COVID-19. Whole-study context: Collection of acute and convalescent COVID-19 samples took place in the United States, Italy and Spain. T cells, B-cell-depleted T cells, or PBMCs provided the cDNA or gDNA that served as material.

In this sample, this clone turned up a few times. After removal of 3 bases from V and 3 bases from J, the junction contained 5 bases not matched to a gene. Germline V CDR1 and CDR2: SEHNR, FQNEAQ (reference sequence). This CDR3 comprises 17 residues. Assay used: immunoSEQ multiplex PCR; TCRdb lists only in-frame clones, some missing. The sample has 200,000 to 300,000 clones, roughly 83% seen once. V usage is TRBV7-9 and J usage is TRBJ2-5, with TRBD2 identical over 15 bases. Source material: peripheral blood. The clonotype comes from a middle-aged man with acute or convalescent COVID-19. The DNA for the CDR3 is TGTGCCAGCAGCTTCCATGGACTAGCGGGAGGGGAAGAGACCCAGTACTTC. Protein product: CASSFHGLAGGEETQYF.